This TCR beta chain was identified during a study of T cell responses to AZD1222 COVID-19 vaccine (dated by TCRdb to the early 2020s). Broadly, across the study: TCR sequencing was performed for roughly 250 trial participants, of whom 200 to 210 were given two doses of AZD1222 and approximately 26 were given two doses of MenACWY control vaccine. Trial participants were enrolled into age subgroups of 18-55, 56-69 and 70-plus years, which contained approximately 150, 30 and 60 TCR-sequenced participants, respectively.

Turning to this clone: There is no known antigen for this receptor. No qualities accompany the bases; no much larger clone lies one base away.

The CDR3 regions of human TCRbeta chains were analyzed by immunosequencing. Per the original workflow: Repertoire TCRs were matched against a reference library of SARS-CoV-2-specific TCRs generated with the MIRA antigen-specificity platform. Breadth meant the fraction of unique TCRs that were SARS-CoV-2-associated, whereas depth meant the fraction of total T cells that were SARS-CoV-2-associated. Using the MIRA data, each spike-specific TCR was assigned both to the spike region to which the TCR was reactive and to a CD4 or CD8 class. Log10-transformed breadth and depth values were compared by one-way ANOVA with Sidak's multiple comparisons tests. Entries here come from immuneACCESS through TCRdb and include only in-frame sequences with V and J called. Some clones fail to appear in such tables; in the studies checked, an unresolved V gene covers under half of the shortfall, and the cause of the remainder is unknown. V, J and clone size were drawn from that table, and D and trimming were deduced from the DNA. The sample yields 75,000 to 90,000 clones; 80% to 95% were counted once. 4.7% of the sample goes to the ten largest clones.

Explained via the paper, the time point label denotes: about 28 days (+/-7) after the second vaccine dose. AZD1222 recipients whose second dose came at about 4 weeks and those whose second dose came at about 12 weeks were combined into one group, since spike-specific TCR depth and breadth did not differ between the two schedules. Samples from vaccinated people were obtained from the UK trials COV001 and COV002, which included a single-blind randomized controlled phase 2/3 trial of AZD1222 (ChAdOx1 nCoV-19) in healthy adults. For TCRbeta chain sequencing, PBMC samples from trial participants were taken at day 0 and at day 28 after the second dose. What the study reported, not specific to this receptor: Most participants were white British and females outnumbered males, and the authors suggested that clonal diversity may have been underestimated. Conclusions about previously exposed vaccinees are limited, since just a handful of AZD1222 recipients were seropositive for SARS-CoV-2 at baseline. The whole spike protein was spanned by vaccine-associated CD4 TCRs, and dominant responses were seen in regions 160-218 and 743-854. Because no day 14 peak-response samples were available, the repertoires could be characterized only after the peak T cell response. The 56-69-year group was small, and its depth increase did not reach significance, likely because of low power. Epitopes outside the regions mutated in the B.1.351 and B.1.1.7 variants were reportedly recognized by nearly half of the unique spike-specific TCRs. A significant rise in spike-specific TCR breadth and depth was observed after two AZD1222 doses relative to day 0 and relative to MenACWY recipients.

The CDR3, cysteine through phenylalanine, is 17 amino acids long. The sequence is cut down to CDR3 DNA, 51 bases in frame from base 1. Trimming removed 0 bases from V and 5 bases from J; the gene matches leave 10 bases unexplained. From a lookup of the germline V gene, CDR1 and CDR2 are SGHRS and YFSETQ. The sample in question was peripheral blood, obtained 28 days after the second AZD1222 dose. This sequence originates from an adult who received the AZD1222 COVID-19 vaccine. Recombination linked TRBV5-1 to TRBJ2-1; TRBD2 matches 8 bases in the middle. The DNA sequence is TGCGCCAGCAGCTTGGAGATAGGTAGCGGGATGAACAATGAGCAGTTCTTC. It specifies CASSLEIGSGMNNEQFF.